This entry features one T cell receptor beta chain sequence. The entry originates in a study of CD8 T cells in Susac syndrome. Sequencing of TCR beta was performed on blood CD8+ and CD4+ T cells. The study used healthy donors as controls matched for age and sex. In contrast to the negatively isolated CD8+ and CD4+ T cells, TEMRA cells were FACS-enriched. RNA was extracted with the RNeasy kit, and a quantity of roughly 0.45 to 1 ug was reverse transcribed using random hexamers. A multiplex approach, immunoSEQ multiplex PCR, amplified TCR beta CDR3 across 54 Vbeta and 13 Jbeta. MiXCR, applied by TCRdb to the immunoSEQ multiplex PCR reads, yields one record per CDR3 protein. The repertoire includes 150,000 to 200,000 distinct CDR3 sequences, 92% of them detected once, and under 0.085% sits in the top ten. Trimming cost V 5 bases and J 5 bases; bases outside gene matches: 7. In germline, CDR1 is SNHLY, CDR2 FYNNEI. The CDR3 is 14 residues long.

This sequence originates from a human donor in good health. Sequencing input: CD4+ T cells from PBMCs. The rearrangement uses TRBV2 and TRBJ1-2, with 8 bases lining up with TRBD1. The CDR3 nucleotides are TGTGCCAGCAGTAGTCAGGGGGCAGGGTATGGCTACACCTTC. Protein: CASSSQGAGYGYTF.